This T cell receptor beta chain was sequenced in a study of identical twins. Study-wide results and caveats: Where beta out-of-frame sequences were concerned, excess twin sharing was weaker. Abundant cord blood beta clonotypes carried fewer insertions; memory repertoires showed none. Possibly, invariant MAIT and iNKT cells partly confounded zero-insertion analyses.

J was trimmed by 5 bases and V by 7 bases; bases with no gene match: 5. Germline V gives CDR1 SQVTM, CDR2 ANQGSEA. CDR3 size: 11 residues. Worth noting for this clonotype: Its antigen is unidentified.

In TCRdb, the 5' RACE reads were re-called with MiXCR into one record per CDR3 protein. This sample has about 900,000 distinct CDR3 sequences, with around an eighth found just once. These sequences were also reported in another study, on yellow fever vaccine responses in identical twins.

The sequenced sample was PBMCs. The TCR was taken from a woman aged 18-29 years in good health. The chain uses TRBV29-1 and TRBJ2-7, with 7 bases lining up with TRBD1. CDR3 region: CSARQGNEQYF. The CDR3 nucleotides read TGCAGCGCCCGACAGGGCAACGAGCAGTACTTC.